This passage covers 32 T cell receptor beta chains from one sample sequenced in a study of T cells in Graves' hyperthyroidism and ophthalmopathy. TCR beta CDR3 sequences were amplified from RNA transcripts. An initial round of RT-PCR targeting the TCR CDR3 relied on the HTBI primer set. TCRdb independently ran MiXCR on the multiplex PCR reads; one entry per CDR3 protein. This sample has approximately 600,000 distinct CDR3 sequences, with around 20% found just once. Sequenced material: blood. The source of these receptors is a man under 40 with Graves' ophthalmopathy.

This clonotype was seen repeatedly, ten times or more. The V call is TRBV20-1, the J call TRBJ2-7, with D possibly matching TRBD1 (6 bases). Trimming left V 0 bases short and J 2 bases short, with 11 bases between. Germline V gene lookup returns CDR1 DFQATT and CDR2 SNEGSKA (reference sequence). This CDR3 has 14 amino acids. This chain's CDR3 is CSAREAGAPYEQYF. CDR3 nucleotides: TGCAGTGCTAGAGAAGCAGGGGCCCCCTACGAGCAGTACTTC.

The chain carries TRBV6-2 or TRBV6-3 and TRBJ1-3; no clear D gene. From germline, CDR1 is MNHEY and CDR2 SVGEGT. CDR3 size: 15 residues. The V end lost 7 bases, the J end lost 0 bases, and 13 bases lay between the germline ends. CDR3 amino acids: CASTDTGNSGNTIYF. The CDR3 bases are TGTGCCAGCACCGACACCGGGAACTCTGGAAACACCATATATTTT.

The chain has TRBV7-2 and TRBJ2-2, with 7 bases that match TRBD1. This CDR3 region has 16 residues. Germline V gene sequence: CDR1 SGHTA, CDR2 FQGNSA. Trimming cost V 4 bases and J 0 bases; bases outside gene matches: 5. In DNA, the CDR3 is TGTGCCAGCAGCTCGGGACAGTTCGCGAACACCGGGGAGCTGTTTTTT. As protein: CASSSGQFANTGELFF.

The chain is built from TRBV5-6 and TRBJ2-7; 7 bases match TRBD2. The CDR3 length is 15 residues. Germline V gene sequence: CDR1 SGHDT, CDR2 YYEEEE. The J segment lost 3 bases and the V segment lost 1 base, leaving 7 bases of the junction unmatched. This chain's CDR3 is CASSLYRTRDYEQYF. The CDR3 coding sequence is TGTGCCAGCAGCTTGTACCGGACTAGGGACTACGAGCAGTACTTC.

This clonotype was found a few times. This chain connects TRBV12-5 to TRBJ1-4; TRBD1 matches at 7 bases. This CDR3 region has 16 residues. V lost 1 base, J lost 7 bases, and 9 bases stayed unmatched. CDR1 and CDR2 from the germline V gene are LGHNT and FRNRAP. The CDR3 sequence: CASGLGQGARSEKLFF. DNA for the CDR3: TGTGCTAGTGGTTTGGGACAGGGAGCGAGGAGTGAAAAACTGTTTTTT.

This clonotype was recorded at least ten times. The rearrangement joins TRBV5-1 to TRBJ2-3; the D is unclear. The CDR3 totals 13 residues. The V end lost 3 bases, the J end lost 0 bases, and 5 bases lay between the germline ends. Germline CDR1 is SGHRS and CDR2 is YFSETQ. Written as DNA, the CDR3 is TGCGCCAGCAGCTCGCTTAGCACAGATACGCAGTATTTT. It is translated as CASSSLSTDTQYF.

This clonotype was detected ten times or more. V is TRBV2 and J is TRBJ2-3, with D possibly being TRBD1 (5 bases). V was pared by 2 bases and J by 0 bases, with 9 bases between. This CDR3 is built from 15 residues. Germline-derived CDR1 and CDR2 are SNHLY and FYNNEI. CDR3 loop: CASSEWGTSTDTQYF. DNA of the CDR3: TGTGCCAGCAGTGAATGGGGCACCAGCACAGATACGCAGTATTTT.

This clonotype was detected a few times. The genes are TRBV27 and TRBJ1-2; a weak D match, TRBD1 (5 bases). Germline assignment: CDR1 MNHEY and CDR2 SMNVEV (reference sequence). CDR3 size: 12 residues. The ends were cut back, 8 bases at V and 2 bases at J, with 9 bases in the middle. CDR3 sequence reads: CASGGGNYGYTF. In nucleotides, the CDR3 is TGTGCCAGCGGGGGGGGGAACTATGGCTACACCTTC.

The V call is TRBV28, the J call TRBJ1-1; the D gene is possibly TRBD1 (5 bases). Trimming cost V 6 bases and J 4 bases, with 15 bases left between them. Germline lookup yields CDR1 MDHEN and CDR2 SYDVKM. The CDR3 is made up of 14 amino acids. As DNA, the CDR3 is TGTGCCAGCAGCCCCTCGCGGGGCGGCACTGAAGCTTTCTTT. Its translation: CASSPSRGGTEAFF.

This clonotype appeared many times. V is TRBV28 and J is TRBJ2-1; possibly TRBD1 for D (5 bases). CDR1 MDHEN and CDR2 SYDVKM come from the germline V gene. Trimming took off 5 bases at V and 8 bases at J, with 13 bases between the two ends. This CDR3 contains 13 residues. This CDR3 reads CASSTGHTDEQFF. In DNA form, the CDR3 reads TGTGCCAGCAGTACCGGACATACCGATGAGCAGTTCTTC.

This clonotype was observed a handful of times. In nucleotides, the CDR3 is TGTGCCAGTAGTTCAGACAGGGGCGCTGTCTTAGCCTACAATGAGCAGTTCTTC. Translating gives CASSSDRGAVLAYNEQFF. The chain has TRBV19 and TRBJ2-1; 8 nucleotides line up with TRBD1. Germline trimming cut 5 bases from V and 2 bases from J; bases unmatched to any gene: 14. CDR3 length: 18 residues. Germline V CDR1 and CDR2: LNHDA, SQIVND (reference sequence).

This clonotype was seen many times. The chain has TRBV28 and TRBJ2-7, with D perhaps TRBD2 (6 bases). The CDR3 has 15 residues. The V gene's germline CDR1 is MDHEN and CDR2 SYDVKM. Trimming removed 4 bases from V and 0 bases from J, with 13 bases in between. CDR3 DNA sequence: TGTGCCAGCAGTTGGGGGGATATTAGCTCCTACGAGCAGTACTTC. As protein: CASSWGDISSYEQYF.

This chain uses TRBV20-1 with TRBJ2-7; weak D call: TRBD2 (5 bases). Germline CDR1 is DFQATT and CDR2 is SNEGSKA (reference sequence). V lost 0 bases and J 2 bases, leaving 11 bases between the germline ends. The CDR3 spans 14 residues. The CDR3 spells CSARDLKEAYEQYF. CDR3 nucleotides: TGCAGTGCTAGAGATCTGAAGGAGGCCTACGAGCAGTACTTC.

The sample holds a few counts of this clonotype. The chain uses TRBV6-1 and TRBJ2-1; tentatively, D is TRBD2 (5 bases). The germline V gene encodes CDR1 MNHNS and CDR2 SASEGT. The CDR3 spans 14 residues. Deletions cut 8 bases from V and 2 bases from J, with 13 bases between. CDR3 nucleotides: TGTGCCAGCGCTCGAGGGTCCACCTACAATGAGCAGTTCTTC. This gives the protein CASARGSTYNEQFF.

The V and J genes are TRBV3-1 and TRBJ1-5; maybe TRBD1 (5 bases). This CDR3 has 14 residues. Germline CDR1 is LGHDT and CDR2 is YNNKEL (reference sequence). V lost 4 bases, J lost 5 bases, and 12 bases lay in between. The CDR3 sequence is CASSRGLGDQPQHF. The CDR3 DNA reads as TGTGCCAGCAGCCGGGGCCTCGGCGATCAGCCCCAGCATTTT. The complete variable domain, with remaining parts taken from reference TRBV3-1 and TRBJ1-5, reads DTAVSQTPKYLVTQMGNDKSIKCEQNLGHDTMYWYKQDSKKFLKIMFSYNNKELIINETVPNRFSPKSPDKAHLNLHINSLELGDSAVYFCASSRGLGDQPQHFGDGTRLSIL.

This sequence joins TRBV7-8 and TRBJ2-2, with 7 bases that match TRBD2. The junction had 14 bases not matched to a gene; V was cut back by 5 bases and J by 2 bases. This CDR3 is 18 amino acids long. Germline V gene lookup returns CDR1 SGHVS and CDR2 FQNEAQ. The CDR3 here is CASSILSAGTINTGELFF. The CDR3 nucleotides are TGTGCCAGCAGCATCCTGTCCGCCGGGACTATTAACACCGGGGAGCTGTTTTTT.

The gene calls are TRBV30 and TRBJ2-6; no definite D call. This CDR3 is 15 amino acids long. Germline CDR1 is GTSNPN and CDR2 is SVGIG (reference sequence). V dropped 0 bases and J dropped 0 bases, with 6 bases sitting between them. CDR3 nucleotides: TGTGCCTGGAGTGTACCCAGCTCTGGGGCCAACGTCCTGACTTTC. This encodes CAWSVPSSGANVLTF.

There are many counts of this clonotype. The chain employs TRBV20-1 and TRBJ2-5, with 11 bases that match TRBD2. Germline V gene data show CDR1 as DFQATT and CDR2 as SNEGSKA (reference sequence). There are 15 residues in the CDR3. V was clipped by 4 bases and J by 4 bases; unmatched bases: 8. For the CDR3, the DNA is TGCAGTGCTACCGGGGGTAGCGGGAGGGGAGAGACCCAGTACTTC. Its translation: CSATGGSGRGETQYF.

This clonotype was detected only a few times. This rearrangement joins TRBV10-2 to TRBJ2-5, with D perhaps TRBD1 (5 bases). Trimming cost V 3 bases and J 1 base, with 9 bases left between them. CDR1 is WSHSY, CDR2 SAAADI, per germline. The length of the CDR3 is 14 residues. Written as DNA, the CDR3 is TGCGCCAGCAGTGATTCAGGGTCCCAAGAGACCCAGTACTTC. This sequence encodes CASSDSGSQETQYF.

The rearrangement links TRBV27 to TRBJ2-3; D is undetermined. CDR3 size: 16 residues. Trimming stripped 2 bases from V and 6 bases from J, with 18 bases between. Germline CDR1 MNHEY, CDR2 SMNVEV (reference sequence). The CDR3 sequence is CASSLISSRVSDTQYF. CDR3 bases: TGTGCCAGCAGTTTAATTAGCTCCCGGGTTTCGGATACGCAGTATTTT.

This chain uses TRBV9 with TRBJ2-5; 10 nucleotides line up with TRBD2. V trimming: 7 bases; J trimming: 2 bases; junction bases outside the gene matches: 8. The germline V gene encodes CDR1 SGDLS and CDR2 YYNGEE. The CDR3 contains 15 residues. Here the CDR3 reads CASGRAGGLQETQYF. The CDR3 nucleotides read TGTGCCAGCGGCAGAGCGGGAGGGTTACAAGAGACCCAGTACTTC. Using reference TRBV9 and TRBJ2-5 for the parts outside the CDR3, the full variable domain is DSGVTQTPKHLITATGQRVTLRCSPRSGDLSVYWYQQSLDQGLQFLIQYYNGEERAKGNILERFSAQQFPDLHSELNLSSLELGDSALYFCASGRAGGLQETQYFGPGTRLLVL.

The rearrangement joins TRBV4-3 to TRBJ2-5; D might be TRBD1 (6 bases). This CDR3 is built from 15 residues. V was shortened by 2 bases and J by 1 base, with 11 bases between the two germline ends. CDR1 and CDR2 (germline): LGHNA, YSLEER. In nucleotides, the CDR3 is TGCGCCAGCAGCCAACGATGGACAGCCCAAGAGACCCAGTACTTC. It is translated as CASSQRWTAQETQYF.

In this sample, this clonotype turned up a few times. The CDR3: CASSPWLAGSYNEQFF. CDR3 in DNA: TGTGCCAGCAGCCCCTGGCTAGCGGGCTCCTACAATGAGCAGTTCTTC. V is TRBV9 and J is TRBJ2-1, with TRBD2 identical over 8 bases. CDR1 SGDLS and CDR2 YYNGEE come from the germline V gene. The length of the CDR3 is 16 residues. J gave up 0 bases and V 4 bases, and 6 bases lay outside the gene matches.

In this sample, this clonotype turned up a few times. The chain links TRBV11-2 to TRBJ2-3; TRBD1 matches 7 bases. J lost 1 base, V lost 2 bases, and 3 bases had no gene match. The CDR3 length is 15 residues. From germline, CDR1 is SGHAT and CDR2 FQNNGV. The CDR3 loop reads CASSLLTGGTDTQYF. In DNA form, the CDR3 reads TGTGCCAGCAGCTTATTAACAGGGGGCACAGATACGCAGTATTTT.

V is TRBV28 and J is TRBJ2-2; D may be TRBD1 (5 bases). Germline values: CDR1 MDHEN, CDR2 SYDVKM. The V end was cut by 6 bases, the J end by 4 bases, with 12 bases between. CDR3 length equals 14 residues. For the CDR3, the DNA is TGTGCCAGCAGAACCGACAGAATCACCGGGGAGCTGTTTTTT. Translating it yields CASRTDRITGELFF.

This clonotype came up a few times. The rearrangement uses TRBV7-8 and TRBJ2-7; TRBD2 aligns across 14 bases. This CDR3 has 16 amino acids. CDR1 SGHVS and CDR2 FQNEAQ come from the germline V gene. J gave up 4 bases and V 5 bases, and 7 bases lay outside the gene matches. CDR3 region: CASSPPGLAGVYEQYF. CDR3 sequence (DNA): TGTGCCAGCAGCCCCCCGGGACTAGCGGGAGTGTACGAGCAGTACTTC.

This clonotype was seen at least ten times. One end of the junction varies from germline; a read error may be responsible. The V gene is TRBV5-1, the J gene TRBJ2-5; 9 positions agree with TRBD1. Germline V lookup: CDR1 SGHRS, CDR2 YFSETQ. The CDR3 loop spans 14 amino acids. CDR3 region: CASSLAGQGETQYF. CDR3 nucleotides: TGTGCCAGCAGCCTGGCCGGACAGGGGGAGACCCAGTACTTC.

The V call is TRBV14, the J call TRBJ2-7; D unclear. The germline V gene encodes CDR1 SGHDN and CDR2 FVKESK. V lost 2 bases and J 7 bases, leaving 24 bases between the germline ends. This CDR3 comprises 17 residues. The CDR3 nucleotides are TGTGCCAGCAGCCAATTCTGGTCAGCGAACACTCTAATTGAGCAGTACTTC. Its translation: CASSQFWSANTLIEQYF.

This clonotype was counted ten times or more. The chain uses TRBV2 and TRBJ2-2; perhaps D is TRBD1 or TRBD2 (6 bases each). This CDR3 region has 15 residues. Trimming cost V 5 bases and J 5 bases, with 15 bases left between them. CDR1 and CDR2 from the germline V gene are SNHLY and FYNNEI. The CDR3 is CASSSRGRVTGELFF. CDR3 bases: TGTGCCAGCAGTTCACGGGGGCGCGTTACCGGGGAGCTGTTTTTT.

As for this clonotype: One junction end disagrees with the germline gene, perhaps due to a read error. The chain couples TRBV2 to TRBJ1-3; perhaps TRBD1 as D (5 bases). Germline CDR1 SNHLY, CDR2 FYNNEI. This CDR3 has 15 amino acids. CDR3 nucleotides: TGTGCCGGCAGTGAAGCTCTCCAGGGAGGGGACACCATATATTTT. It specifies CAGSEALQGGDTIYF.

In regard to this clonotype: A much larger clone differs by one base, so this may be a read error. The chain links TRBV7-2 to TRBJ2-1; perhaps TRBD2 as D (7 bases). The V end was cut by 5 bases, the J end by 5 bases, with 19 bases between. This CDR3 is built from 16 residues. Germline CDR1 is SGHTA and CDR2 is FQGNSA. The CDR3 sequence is CASSPTAGGLDNEQFF. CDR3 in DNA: TGTGCCAGCAGCCCAACGGCCGGGGGGCTTGACAATGAGCAGTTCTTC.

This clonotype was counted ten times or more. CDR3: CASSSPQAKGFF. The CDR3 nucleotides read TGTGCCAGCAGTTCCCCTCAGGCTAAGGGCTTCTTT. This chain connects TRBV28 to TRBJ1-1; the D is unclear. V lost 4 bases and J 14 bases, leaving 17 bases between the germline ends. The CDR3 covers 12 residues. CDR1 and CDR2 from the germline V gene are MDHEN and SYDVKM.